This is a list of T cell receptor beta chains from one sample in a study of identical twins. A single record per CDR3 protein comes from TCRdb applying MiXCR to the 5' RACE reads. The table shows 500,000 to 550,000 distinct CDR3 sequences, with approximately 22% occurring only once. The sample was also reused in another study, on T cells expressing NK-cell markers.

Sequences were obtained from CD4+ T cells sorted from blood. These receptors were taken from a young woman in good health. The CDR3 runs from the conserved cysteine through the conserved F or W. The order of the fields is V gene, D gene, clone size, J gene, CDR3 protein, CDR3 DNA. D genes are given only for firm matches. Size tells how often a clone was seen (once, few, many) or the class of an expanded clone, and some rows leave it out.

>TRBV7-9|-|-|TRBJ2-1
CATGGEAGAYEQFF
TGTGCCACAGGGGGTGAAGCGGGAGCATATGAGCAGTTCTTC
>TRBV5-1|-|-|TRBJ1-2
CASSLDTGNGYTF
TGCGCCAGCAGCTTGGATACGGGAAATGGCTACACCTTC
>TRBV6-2/TRBV6-3|TRBD2|few|TRBJ2-1
CASSWTSGRVSNEQFF
TGTGCCAGCTCTTGGACTAGCGGGAGGGTGTCCAATGAGCAGTTCTTC
>TRBV6-2/TRBV6-3|-|-|TRBJ2-1
CASSYYVEQFF
TGTGCCAGCAGTTACTACGTTGAGCAGTTCTTC
>TRBV6-1|TRBD1|few|TRBJ2-2
CASSQLGQGSGELFF
TGTGCCAGCAGTCAGTTGGGACAGGGGTCCGGGGAGCTGTTTTTT
>TRBV5-1|-|-|TRBJ2-3
CASSLDPSGDTQYF
TGCGCCAGCAGCTTAGATCCCTCGGGGGATACGCAGTATTTT
>TRBV20-1|TRBD1|few|TRBJ2-3
CSAGTGGTDTQYF
TGCAGTGCCGGGACAGGGGGGACAGATACGCAGTATTTT
>TRBV7-2|-|-|TRBJ1-2
CASGRSPNYGYTF
TGTGCCAGTGGCAGGAGCCCTAACTATGGCTACACCTTC
>TRBV5-1|-|many|TRBJ2-4
CASSFGGVELAKNIQYF
TGCGCCAGCAGCTTCGGAGGGGTCGAATTAGCCAAAAACATTCAGTACTTC
>TRBV6-1|-|-|TRBJ2-3
CASSPRIRGARTDTQYF
TGTGCCAGCAGTCCTCGTATACGGGGGGCCCGCACAGATACGCAGTATTTT
>TRBV25-1|-|-|TRBJ2-2
CASSEGPRSGASNTGELFF
TGTGCCAGCAGTGAGGGACCGAGATCCGGGGCTTCGAACACCGGGGAGCTGTTTTTT
>TRBV6-1|-|few|TRBJ1-6
CASAGQGDSPLHF
TGTGCCAGCGCGGGGCAAGGTGATTCACCCCTCCACTTT
>TRBV12-3/TRBV12-4|TRBD1|-|TRBJ1-1
CASSKMGQPETEAFF
TGTGCCAGCAGTAAGATGGGACAGCCTGAGACTGAAGCTTTCTTT
>TRBV7-2|TRBD1|-|TRBJ1-5
CASSRRGMEPQHF
TGTGCCAGCAGCCGCAGGGGGATGGAACCCCAGCATTTT
>TRBV3-1|-|once|TRBJ2-2
CASSRLERAGELFF
TGTGCCAGCAGCCGACTCGAGAGAGCCGGGGAGCTGTTTTTT
>TRBV5-6|TRBD1|few|TRBJ1-2
CASSGDRGYYGYTF
TGTGCCAGCAGCGGGGACAGGGGATACTATGGCTACACCTTC
>TRBV14|-|-|TRBJ2-1
CASSQPRGAVHTRNNEQFF
TGTGCCAGCAGCCAACCTAGGGGGGCAGTCCACACAAGAAACAATGAGCAGTTCTTC
>TRBV10-3|-|many|TRBJ2-3
CAITTTSTDTQYF
TGTGCCATCACAACCACTAGCACAGATACGCAGTATTTT
>TRBV12-3/TRBV12-4|-|few|TRBJ2-5
CASSLFGQGPETQYF
TGTGCCAGCAGTTTATTCGGGCAGGGTCCGGAGACCCAGTACTTC
>TRBV20-1|-|few|TRBJ2-3
CSASTLAAGSDTQYF
TGCAGTGCTAGTACGCTAGCCGCCGGGTCGGATACGCAGTATTTT
>TRBV10-3|-|once|TRBJ1-1
CAISDYEGRENTEAFF
TGTGCCATCAGTGATTACGAGGGACGGGAGAACACTGAAGCTTTCTTT
>TRBV25-1|TRBD2|once|TRBJ2-1
CAIRSSGSNEQFF
TGTGCCATCCGGTCTAGCGGGTCGAATGAGCAGTTCTTC
>TRBV3-1|-|few|TRBJ1-1
CASSPVGATAGTEAFF
TGTGCCAGCAGCCCTGTCGGTGCAACGGCGGGCACTGAAGCTTTCTTT
>TRBV20-1|-|-|TRBJ2-7
CSATETGTEQYF
TGCAGTGCTACCGAGACCGGGACCGAGCAGTACTTC
>TRBV9|-|-|TRBJ2-5
CASSVGARRGETQYF
TGTGCCAGCAGCGTCGGAGCGCGCAGGGGAGAGACCCAGTACTTC
>TRBV12-3/TRBV12-4|-|-|TRBJ2-3
CASSKSRTSRGDTQYF
TGTGCCAGCAGCAAATCCAGGACCTCGCGCGGAGATACGCAGTATTTT
>TRBV20-1|-|few|TRBJ2-7
CSAILASEQYF
TGCAGTGCTATTCTAGCCTCCGAGCAGTACTTC
>TRBV11-2|-|few|TRBJ2-3
CASSPQAGLNTQYF
TGTGCCAGCAGCCCCCAGGCAGGGTTAAATACGCAGTATTTT
>TRBV12-5|TRBD2|few|TRBJ2-3
CASGLHSTSGMQYF
TGTGCTAGTGGTTTGCATTCTACTAGCGGGATGCAGTATTTT
>TRBV10-3|-|-|TRBJ2-7
CAISGQGRGVEQYF
TGTGCCATCAGTGGCCAGGGCAGGGGAGTCGAGCAGTACTTC
>TRBV29-1|-|few|TRBJ2-7
CSVKGQPGQYF
TGCAGCGTTAAGGGGCAGCCGGGGCAGTACTTC
>TRBV21-1|-|-|TRBJ1-2
CASSKERVSYGYTF
TGTGCCAGCAGCAAAGAAAGGGTTAGCTATGGCTACACCTTC
>TRBV20-1|TRBD1|many|TRBJ1-1
CSARQGGTNTEAFF
TGCAGTGCTAGACAAGGGGGCACGAACACTGAAGCTTTCTTT
>TRBV24-1|TRBD2|once|TRBJ2-7
CATSVPGGYEQYF
TGTGCCACCAGTGTTCCGGGAGGGTACGAGCAGTACTTC
>TRBV5-1|TRBD2|few|TRBJ2-4
CASSLAGGGQNIQYF
TGCGCCAGCAGCTTGGCGGGCGGGGGGCAGAACATTCAGTACTTC
>TRBV11-2|-|-|TRBJ1-1
CASEGGSLNTEAFF
TGTGCCAGCGAGGGGGGCAGCCTGAACACTGAAGCTTTCTTT
>TRBV7-3|TRBD2|-|TRBJ2-2
CASSLIGAGGPTGELFF
TGTGCCAGCAGCTTAATCGGAGCGGGGGGGCCGACGGGGGAGCTGTTTTTT
>TRBV4-3|TRBD2|few|TRBJ2-1
CASSHSGTSSYNEQFF
TGCGCCAGCAGCCACAGCGGGACTTCGTCCTACAATGAGCAGTTCTTC
>TRBV6-2/TRBV6-3|TRBD2|once|TRBJ2-1
CASSSFSGGAPPYNEQFF
TGTGCCAGCAGTTCGTTTAGCGGGGGGGCCCCTCCCTACAATGAGCAGTTCTTC
>TRBV28|-|few|TRBJ1-3
CASKQNRRAPSGNTIYF
TGTGCCAGCAAGCAAAACAGGCGCGCCCCCTCTGGAAACACCATATATTTT
>TRBV5-5|-|-|TRBJ2-7
CASSRLMDSVYEQYF
TGTGCCAGCAGCCGCCTAATGGACAGCGTTTACGAGCAGTACTTC
>TRBV6-7|TRBD2|-|TRBJ2-2
CASSFGLAENTGELFF
TGTGCCAGCAGTTTCGGGCTAGCGGAAAACACCGGGGAGCTGTTTTTT
>TRBV9|-|-|TRBJ2-1
CASAVSSYNEQFF
TGTGCCAGCGCGGTGAGCTCCTACAATGAGCAGTTCTTC